This record looks at one T cell receptor (beta chain) sequence and its context. Its specificity is unknown. This may come from a read error, since a much larger clone is one base off. The CDR3 contains 17 residues. CDR1 is SNHLY, CDR2 FYNNEI, per germline. This sample was included in a study of blood T cells in healthy people across ages. Findings and caveats of the study: Older age went with lower TCR beta diversity per million T cells, in a roughly linear way.

Primed by a sample-barcoded 5' primer and a J-beta primer mix, a second PCR proceeded for roughly 7 to 11 cycles. TCRdb fed the 5' RACE reads into MiXCR, producing one record per CDR3 protein. The data hold some 1.5 million distinct CDR3 sequences, with roughly 28% observed a single time. The rearrangement uses TRBV2 and TRBJ2-5; 7 nucleotides match TRBD2. Sequencing was performed on blood. This receptor was obtained from a woman under 40 in good health. CDR3 DNA sequence: TGTGCCAGCAGTGGGTTTGGTCGCGGGAGAGTACAAGAGACCCACTACTTC. It yields the protein CASSGFGRGRVQETHYF.